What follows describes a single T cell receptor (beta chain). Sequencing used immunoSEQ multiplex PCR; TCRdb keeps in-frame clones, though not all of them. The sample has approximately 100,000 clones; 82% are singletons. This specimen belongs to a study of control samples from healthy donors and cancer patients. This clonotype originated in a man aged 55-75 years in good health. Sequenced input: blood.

This CDR3 reads CATRGTNTEAFF. Here the CDR3 DNA reads TGTGCCACCCGGGGTACGAACACTGAAGCTTTCTTT. The V and J genes are TRBV24-1 and TRBJ1-1; D remains unclear. Germline CDR1 KGHDR, CDR2 SFDVKD. The ends were cut back, 9 bases at V and 1 base at J, with 8 bases in the middle. CDR3 length equals 12 residues.